This is a list of T cell receptor beta chains from one sample in a study of OX40 agonist ivuxolimab in advanced cancers. TCRdb keeps only in-frame clones here, not all; method: immunoSEQ multiplex PCR. The sample has around 74,000 clones, roughly nine tenths seen once. The input for sequencing was CD4+ or CD8+ T cells sorted from blood, taken in a trial of the OX40 agonist ivuxolimab. The source is an adult with an advanced solid tumor such as melanoma, head and neck, liver or kidney cancer. CDR3s include the opening cysteine and the closing phenylalanine or tryptophan. A D gene is named only where the DNA matches it firmly. The listing skips clone size in some rows; elsewhere it reads once, few, many or a size class.

CDR3 | DNA | D | size | J | V
CASSLVGYEQYF | TGTGCCAGCAGCTTAGTGGGGTACGAGCAGTACTTC | . | . | TRBJ2-7 | TRBV11-2
CASSPGGGRRNYGYTF | TGTGCCAGCTCACCAGGCGGGGGACGGAGAAACTATGGCTACACCTTC | . | . | TRBJ1-2 | TRBV18
CASSETLAGVADTQYF | TGTGCCAGCAGTGAAACACTAGCGGGAGTAGCAGATACGCAGTATTTT | TRBD2 | . | TRBJ2-3 | TRBV6-1
CASSQEDSGRALGETQYF | TGCGCCAGCAGCCAAGAAGATAGCGGGAGGGCCCTCGGGGAGACCCAGTACTTC | TRBD2 | . | TRBJ2-5 | TRBV4-1
CASSRGLAGGPHEQYF | TGCGCCAGCAGCCGCGGACTAGCGGGAGGGCCCCACGAGCAGTACTTC | TRBD2 | . | TRBJ2-7 | TRBV5-1
CASSAGTGSYEQYF | TGTGCCAGCAGTGCCGGGACAGGATCCTACGAGCAGTACTTC | TRBD1 | . | TRBJ2-7 | TRBV2
CASSPGPQLSPPLHF | TGTGCCAGCTCCCCAGGACCTCAGTTGTCCCCACCCCTCCACTTT | . | . | TRBJ1-6 | TRBV28
CASSYPISGGPYEQYF | TGTGCCAGCAGTTACCCCATCAGCGGGGGGCCCTACGAGCAGTACTTC | TRBD2 | . | TRBJ2-7 | TRBV6-6
CASSPSTYNEQFF | TGTGCCAGCAGCCCCTCGACCTACAATGAGCAGTTCTTC | . | . | TRBJ2-1 | TRBV7-2
CASSTWAEKLFF | TGTGCCAGCAGTACTTGGGCGGAAAAACTGTTTTTT | . | . | TRBJ1-4 | TRBV6-1
CASRDRLSYEQYF | TGTGCCAGCCGGGACAGATTATCCTACGAGCAGTACTTC | TRBD1 | . | TRBJ2-7 | TRBV19
CASRDWVRDAEAFF | TGTGCCAGCAGAGACTGGGTCAGGGATGCCGAAGCTTTCTTT | . | once | TRBJ1-1 | TRBV28
CASSVALGGLGYNEQFF | TGTGCCAGCAGCGTAGCCCTCGGGGGTCTCGGCTACAATGAGCAGTTCTTC | . | . | TRBJ2-1 | TRBV9
CASSLEGGGSTDTQYF | TGCGCCAGCAGCTTGGAGGGCGGGGGAAGCACAGATACGCAGTATTTT | TRBD2 | . | TRBJ2-3 | TRBV5-1
CASSVGGVHNEQFF | TGTGCCAGCAGTGTCGGGGGCGTACACAATGAGCAGTTCTTC | . | . | TRBJ2-1 | TRBV2
CASSQDVAGANTGELFF | TGTGCCAGCAGCCAAGATGTAGCGGGCGCGAACACCGGGGAGCTGTTTTTT | TRBD2 | . | TRBJ2-2 | TRBV4-2
CASSNSGRALEELFF | TGTGCCAGCAGTAATAGCGGGAGGGCCCTCGAGGAGCTGTTTTTT | TRBD2 | . | TRBJ2-2 | TRBV6-6
CASSLAGDPSYEQYF | TGTGCCAGCAGTCTAGCGGGAGATCCCTCCTACGAGCAGTACTTC | TRBD2 | . | TRBJ2-7 | TRBV6-6
CASSPGAGYTF | TGTGCCAGCAGTCCTGGGGCGGGCTACACCTTC | . | . | TRBJ1-2 | TRBV6-6
CASSLFSGLVPKETQYF | TGTGCCAGCAGTTTATTTTCGGGCTTAGTCCCAAAAGAGACCCAGTACTTC | . | . | TRBJ2-5 | TRBV27
CASSASGGSYEQYF | TGTGCCAGCAGTGCTAGCGGGGGTTCGTACGAGCAGTACTTC | TRBD2 | . | TRBJ2-7 | TRBV6-1
CASRGTTRTLTHEQYF | TGTGCCAGCAGAGGGACAACGAGGACTCTAACTCACGAGCAGTACTTC | . | . | TRBJ2-7 | TRBV2
CASSSGLGLYEQYF | TGTGCCAGCAGCTCCGGACTGGGACTCTACGAGCAGTACTTC | . | . | TRBJ2-7 | TRBV7-9
CASSLFPGYGYTF | TGTGCCAGCAGTTTATTTCCGGGCTATGGCTACACCTTC | . | . | TRBJ1-2 | TRBV27
CASTRGQGGFNEQFF | TGTGCCAGCACTAGGGGACAGGGAGGATTTAATGAGCAGTTCTTC | TRBD1 | . | TRBJ2-1 | TRBV11-2
CASSYSLVGGEAEAFF | TGTGCCAGCAGTTACTCCCTAGTAGGGGGAGAGGCTGAAGCTTTCTTT | . | . | TRBJ1-1 | TRBV6-5
CASRRWTERDYEQYF | TGTGCCAGCAGGCGCTGGACAGAACGGGACTACGAGCAGTACTTC | . | . | TRBJ2-7 | TRBV5-5
CASSQGQINSNQPQHF | TGCGCCAGCAGCCAAGGACAGATCAATAGCAATCAGCCCCAGCATTTT | . | . | TRBJ1-5 | TRBV4-1
CASTRPITNEKLFF | TGTGCCAGCACCAGGCCGATAACTAATGAAAAACTGTTTTTT | . | . | TRBJ1-4 | TRBV6-6
CAFLRGTGNTEAFF | TGTGCCTTCTTGCGGGGGACAGGTAACACTGAAGCTTTCTTT | TRBD1 | . | TRBJ1-1 | TRBV30
CASSLEFARETQYF | TGTGCCAGCAGCTTGGAGTTTGCGAGGGAGACCCAGTACTTC | . | . | TRBJ2-5 | TRBV5-6
CASTPTTTDTQYF | TGTGCCAGCACGCCGACAACTACAGATACGCAGTATTTT | . | few | TRBJ2-3 | TRBV6-1
CASSLNPGQGAGNTIYF | TGCGCCAGCAGCTTAAATCCGGGACAGGGTGCAGGAAACACCATATATTTT | TRBD1 | . | TRBJ1-3 | TRBV5-1
CAWSVHQGGELFF | TGTGCCTGGAGTGTACATCAAGGCGGGGAGCTGTTTTTT | . | . | TRBJ2-2 | TRBV30
CASSFFRGGVDEQFF | TGTGCCAGCAGCTTCTTCCGCGGGGGGGTCGATGAGCAGTTCTTC | TRBD2 | once | TRBJ2-1 | TRBV5-4
CASSLTMNTEAFF | TGCGCCAGCAGCTTGACCATGAACACTGAAGCTTTCTTT | . | . | TRBJ1-1 | TRBV5-1
CASSDNGPYEQYF | TGTGCCAGCAGTGACAACGGGCCCTACGAGCAGTACTTC | . | . | TRBJ2-7 | TRBV6-1
CASSFLEGWANEKLFF | TGTGCCAGCAGCTTCCTGGAGGGGTGGGCTAATGAAAAACTGTTTTTT | . | . | TRBJ1-4 | TRBV11-2
CASSLGPLGGYTF | TGTGCCAGCAGCTTGGGTCCGTTGGGTGGCTACACCTTC | . | . | TRBJ1-2 | TRBV5-6
CASSPASGTEAFF | TGTGCCAGCTCACCAGCAAGTGGCACTGAAGCTTTCTTT | . | . | TRBJ1-1 | TRBV18
CASSIGKGSTEAFF | TGTGCCAGTAGTATAGGAAAGGGGAGCACTGAAGCTTTCTTT | . | . | TRBJ1-1 | TRBV19
CSVRTDMNTEAFF | TGCAGCGTGAGGACAGATATGAACACTGAAGCTTTCTTT | . | . | TRBJ1-1 | TRBV29-1
CASKGQGAGTNEKLFF | TGTGCCAGCAAGGGACAGGGAGCGGGGACTAATGAAAAACTGTTTTTT | TRBD1 | . | TRBJ1-4 | TRBV2
CASSSTGGVLYEQYF | TGCGCCAGCAGCTCCACCGGCGGGGTCCTCTACGAGCAGTACTTC | . | . | TRBJ2-7 | TRBV5-1
CASSLVGDSVYF | TGCGCCAGCAGCTTGGTGGGGGACAGCGTGTACTTC | TRBD1 | . | TRBJ2-5 | TRBV5-1
CASSSNVGSYEQYF | TGTGCCAGCAGCTCCAACGTGGGCTCCTACGAGCAGTACTTC | . | . | TRBJ2-7 | TRBV6-6
CASSPGTGNEKLFF | TGTGCCAGCAGCCCCGGGACGGGGAATGAAAAACTGTTTTTT | . | . | TRBJ1-4 | TRBV9
CASSLGDRPGNTIYF | TGTGCCAGCAGCCTCGGGGACAGGCCTGGAAACACCATATATTTT | TRBD1 | . | TRBJ1-3 | TRBV7-8
CAWTPGQWRNTIYF | TGTGCCTGGACTCCGGGACAGTGGCGTAACACCATATATTTT | TRBD1 | . | TRBJ1-3 | TRBV30
CASSLRAFGYGYTF | TGTGCCAGCAGTTTGAGGGCTTTTGGCTATGGCTACACCTTC | . | few | TRBJ1-2 | TRBV27
CASGGTFTDTQYF | TGTGCCAGCGGGGGGACTTTCACAGATACGCAGTATTTT | . | . | TRBJ2-3 | TRBV6-1
CASSLGPQLIGTEAFF | TGCGCCAGCAGCTTGGGCCCTCAGTTAATCGGGACTGAAGCTTTCTTT | . | once | TRBJ1-1 | TRBV5-1
CASSLVPGIIKGYTF | TGCGCCAGCAGCTTGGTACCAGGGATAATAAAGGGCTACACCTTC | . | . | TRBJ1-2 | TRBV5-1
CASSDRVRSNQPQHF | TGTGCCAGTAGCGACAGGGTCAGGAGCAATCAGCCCCAGCATTTT | TRBD1 | . | TRBJ1-5 | TRBV2
CASSPTVHPGGYGYTF | TGTGCCAGCTCACCAACTGTACATCCGGGGGGCTATGGCTACACCTTC | . | . | TRBJ1-2 | TRBV18
CASSLSPTVNYGYTF | TGCGCCAGCAGCTTGTCACCGACTGTGAACTATGGCTACACCTTC | . | . | TRBJ1-2 | TRBV5-1
CASSIQGRQNIQYF | TGTGCCAGTAGTATACAGGGGAGGCAAAACATTCAGTACTTC | . | . | TRBJ2-4 | TRBV19